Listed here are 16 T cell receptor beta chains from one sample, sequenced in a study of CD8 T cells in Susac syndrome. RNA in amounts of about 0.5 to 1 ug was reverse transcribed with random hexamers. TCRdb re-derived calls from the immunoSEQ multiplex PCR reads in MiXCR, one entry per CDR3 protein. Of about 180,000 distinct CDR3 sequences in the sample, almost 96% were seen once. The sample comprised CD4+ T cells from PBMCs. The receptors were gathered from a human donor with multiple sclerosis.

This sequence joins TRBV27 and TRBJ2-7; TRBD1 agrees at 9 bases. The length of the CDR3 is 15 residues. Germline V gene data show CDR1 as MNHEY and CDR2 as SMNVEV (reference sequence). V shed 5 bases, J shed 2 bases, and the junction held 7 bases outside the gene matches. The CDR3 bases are TGTGCCAGCAGTATGGGACAGGGCTGGCCCTACGAGCAGTACTTC. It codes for CASSMGQGWPYEQYF.

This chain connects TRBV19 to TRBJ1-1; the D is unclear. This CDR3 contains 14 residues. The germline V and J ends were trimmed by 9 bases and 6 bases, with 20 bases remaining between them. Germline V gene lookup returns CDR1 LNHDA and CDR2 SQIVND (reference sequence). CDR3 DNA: TGTGCCAGCGGGCTGCATACTCTGAGCGCTGAAGCTTTCTTT. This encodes CASGLHTLSAEAFF.

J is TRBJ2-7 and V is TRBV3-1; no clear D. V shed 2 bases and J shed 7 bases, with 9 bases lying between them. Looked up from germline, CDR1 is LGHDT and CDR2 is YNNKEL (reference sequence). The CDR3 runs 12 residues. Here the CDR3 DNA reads TGTGCCAGCAGCCAATCGCCTAGAGAGCAGTACTTC. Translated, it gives CASSQSPREQYF.

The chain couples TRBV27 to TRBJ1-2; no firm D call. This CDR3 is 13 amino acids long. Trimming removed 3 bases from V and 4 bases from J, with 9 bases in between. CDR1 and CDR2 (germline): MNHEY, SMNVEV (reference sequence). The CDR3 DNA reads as TGTGCCAGCAGTTTGAAACCGGGCTATGGCTACACCTTC. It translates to CASSLKPGYGYTF.

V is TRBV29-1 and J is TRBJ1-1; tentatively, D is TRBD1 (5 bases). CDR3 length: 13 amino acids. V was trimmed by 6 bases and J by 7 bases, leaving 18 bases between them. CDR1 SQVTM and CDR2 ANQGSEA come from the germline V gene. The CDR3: CSVRAGSRIEAFF. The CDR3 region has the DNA TGCAGCGTGAGGGCAGGGAGCCGGATTGAAGCTTTCTTT.

The CDR3 bases are TGCAGCGTGGGGACAGGGGATACACAGCCCCAGCATTTT. Protein: CSVGTGDTQPQHF. The V gene is TRBV29-1, the J gene TRBJ1-5; 10 bases line up with TRBD1. The trim removed 6 bases at V and 7 bases at J, leaving 6 bases unmatched. The CDR3 totals 13 residues. Germline lookup yields CDR1 SQVTM and CDR2 ANQGSEA.

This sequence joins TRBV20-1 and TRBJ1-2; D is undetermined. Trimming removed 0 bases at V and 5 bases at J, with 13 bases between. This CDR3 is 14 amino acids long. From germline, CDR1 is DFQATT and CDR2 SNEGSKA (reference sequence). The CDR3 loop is CSARDPGGAYGYTF. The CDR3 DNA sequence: TGCAGTGCTAGAGACCCAGGAGGTGCTTATGGCTACACCTTC.

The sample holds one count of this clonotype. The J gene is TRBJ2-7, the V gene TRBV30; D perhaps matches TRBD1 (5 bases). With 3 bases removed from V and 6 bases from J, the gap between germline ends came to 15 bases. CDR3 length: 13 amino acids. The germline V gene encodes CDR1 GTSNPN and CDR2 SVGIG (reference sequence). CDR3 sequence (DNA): TGTGCCTGGAGCCCCCCAGGGTCCGTCGAGCAGTACTTC. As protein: CAWSPPGSVEQYF.

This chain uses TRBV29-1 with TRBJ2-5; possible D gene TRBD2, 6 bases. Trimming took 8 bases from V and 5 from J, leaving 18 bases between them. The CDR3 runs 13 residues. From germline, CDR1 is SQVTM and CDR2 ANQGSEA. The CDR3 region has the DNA TGCAGCACCACCCGGGACTTCCAGGAGACCCAGTACTTC. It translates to CSTTRDFQETQYF.

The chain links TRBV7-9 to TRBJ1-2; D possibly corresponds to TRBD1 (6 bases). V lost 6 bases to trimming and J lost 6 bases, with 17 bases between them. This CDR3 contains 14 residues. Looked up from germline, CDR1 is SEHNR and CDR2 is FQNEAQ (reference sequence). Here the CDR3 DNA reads TGTGCCAGCAGTCCCACAGGGCCCGATCATGGCTACACCTTC. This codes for CASSPTGPDHGYTF. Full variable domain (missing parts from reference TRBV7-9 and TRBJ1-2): DTGVSQNPRHKITKRGQNVTFRCDPISEHNRLYWYRQTLGQGPEFLTYFQNEAQLEKSRLLSDRFSAERPKGSFSTLEIQRTEQGDSAMYLCASSPTGPDHGYTFGSGTRLTVV.

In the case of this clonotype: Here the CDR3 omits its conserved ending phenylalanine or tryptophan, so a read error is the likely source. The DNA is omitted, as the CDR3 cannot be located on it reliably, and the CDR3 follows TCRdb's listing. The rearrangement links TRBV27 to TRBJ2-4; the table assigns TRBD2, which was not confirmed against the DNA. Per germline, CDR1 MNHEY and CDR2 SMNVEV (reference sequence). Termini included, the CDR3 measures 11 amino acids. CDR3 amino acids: CASSWRVVEFI.

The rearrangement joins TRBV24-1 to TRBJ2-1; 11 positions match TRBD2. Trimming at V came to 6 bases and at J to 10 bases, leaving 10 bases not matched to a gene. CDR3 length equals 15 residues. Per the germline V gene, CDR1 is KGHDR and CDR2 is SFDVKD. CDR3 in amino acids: CATSTGTSGAREQFF. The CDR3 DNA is TGTGCCACCAGTACCGGGACTAGCGGAGCACGGGAGCAGTTCTTC.

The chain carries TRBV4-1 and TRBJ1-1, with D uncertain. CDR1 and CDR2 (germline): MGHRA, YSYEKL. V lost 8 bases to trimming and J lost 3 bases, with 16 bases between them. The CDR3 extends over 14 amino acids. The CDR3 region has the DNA TGCGCCAGCTGTCCATCGCTGTGGGACACTGAAGCTTTCTTT. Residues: CASCPSLWDTEAFF.

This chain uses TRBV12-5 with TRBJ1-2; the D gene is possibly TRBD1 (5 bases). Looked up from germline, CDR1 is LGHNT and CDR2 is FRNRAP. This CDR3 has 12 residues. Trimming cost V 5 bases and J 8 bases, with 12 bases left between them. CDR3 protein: CASGLERGGYTF. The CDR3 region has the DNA TGTGCTAGTGGTCTCGAACGGGGCGGCTACACCTTC.

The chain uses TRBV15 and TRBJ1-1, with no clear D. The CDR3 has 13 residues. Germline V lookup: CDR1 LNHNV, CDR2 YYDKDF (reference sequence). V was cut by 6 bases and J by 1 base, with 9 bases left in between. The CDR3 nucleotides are TGTGCCACCAGACAGTACCAGAACACTGAAGCTTTCTTT. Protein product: CATRQYQNTEAFF.

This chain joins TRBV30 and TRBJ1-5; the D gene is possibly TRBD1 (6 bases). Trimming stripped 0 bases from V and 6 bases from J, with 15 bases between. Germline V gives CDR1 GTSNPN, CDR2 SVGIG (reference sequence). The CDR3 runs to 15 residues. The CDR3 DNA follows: TGTGCCTGGAGTGTACGGGGGGGCCTGGGTCAGCCCCAGCATTTT. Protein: CAWSVRGGLGQPQHF.